This T cell receptor beta chain was documented in a study of T cells after yellow fever vaccination. Study results and caveats: Peak timing came faster in the weaker secondary response, day 5 versus 15. Reappearing after the booster were most of the clones from primary vaccination (less than 98% CD4, approximately 85% CD8). The CD4 and CD8 compartments had a small share of their clonotypes in common. Abundant clonotypes from the bulk population could get into FACS-sorted repertoires as contaminants.

TCRdb redid the calling of the 5' RACE reads with MiXCR, one entry per CDR3 protein. This table has roughly 310,000 distinct CDR3 sequences, 3.6% appearing once. Germline V gives CDR1 SGHTA, CDR2 FQGTGA. The ends lost 2 bases at V and 9 bases at J; junction bases unmatched: 8. The CDR3 sequence is 15 residues long. The table lists this clonotype with many counts. The antigen is not known. V is TRBV7-3 and J is TRBJ2-1, with 9 bases lining up with TRBD2. The source was PBMCs, collected on the day of the yellow fever booster vaccination. The clonotype comes from a young man who received the YFV17D yellow fever vaccine. The chain's CDR3 is CASSLGAGGLFEQFF. CDR3 in DNA: TGTGCCAGCAGCTTAGGTGCGGGGGGGCTTTTTGAGCAGTTCTTC.